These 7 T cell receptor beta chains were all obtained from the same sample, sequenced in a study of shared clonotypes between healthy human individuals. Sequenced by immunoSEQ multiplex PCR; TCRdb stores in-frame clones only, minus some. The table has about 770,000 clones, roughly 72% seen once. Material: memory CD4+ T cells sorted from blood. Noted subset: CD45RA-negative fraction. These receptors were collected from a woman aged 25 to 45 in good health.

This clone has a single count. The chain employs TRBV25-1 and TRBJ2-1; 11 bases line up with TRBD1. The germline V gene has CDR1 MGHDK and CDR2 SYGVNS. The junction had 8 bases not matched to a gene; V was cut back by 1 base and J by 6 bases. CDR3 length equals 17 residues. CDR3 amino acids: CASSEFGTGGWGNEQFF. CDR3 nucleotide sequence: TGTGCCAGCAGTGAATTCGGGACAGGGGGTTGGGGCAATGAGCAGTTCTTC. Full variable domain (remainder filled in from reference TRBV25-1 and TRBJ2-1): EADIYQTPRYLVIGTGKKITLECSQTMGHDKMYWYQQDPGMELHLIHYSYGVNSTEKGDLSSESTVSRIRTEHFPLTLESARPSHTSQYLCASSEFGTGGWGNEQFFGPGTRLTVL.

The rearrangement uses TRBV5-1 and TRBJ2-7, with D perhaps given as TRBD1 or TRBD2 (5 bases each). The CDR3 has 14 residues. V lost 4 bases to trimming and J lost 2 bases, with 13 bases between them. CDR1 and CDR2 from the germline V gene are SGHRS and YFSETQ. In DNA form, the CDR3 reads TGCGCCAGCAGCCCCGGGACGGTAACCTACGAGCAGTACTTC. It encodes CASSPGTVTYEQYF.

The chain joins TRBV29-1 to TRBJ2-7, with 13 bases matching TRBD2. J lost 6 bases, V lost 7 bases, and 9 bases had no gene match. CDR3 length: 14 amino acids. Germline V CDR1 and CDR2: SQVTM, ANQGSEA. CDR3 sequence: CSARGLAGAGEQYF. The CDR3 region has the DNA TGCAGCGCGAGAGGACTAGCGGGAGCCGGCGAGCAGTACTTC.

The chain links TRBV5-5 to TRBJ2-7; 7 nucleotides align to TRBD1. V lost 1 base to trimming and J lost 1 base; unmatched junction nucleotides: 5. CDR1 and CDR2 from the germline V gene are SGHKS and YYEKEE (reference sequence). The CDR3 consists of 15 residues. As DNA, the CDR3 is TGTGCCAGCAGCTTGCTGACAGGGATATCCTACGAGCAGTACTTC. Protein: CASSLLTGISYEQYF.

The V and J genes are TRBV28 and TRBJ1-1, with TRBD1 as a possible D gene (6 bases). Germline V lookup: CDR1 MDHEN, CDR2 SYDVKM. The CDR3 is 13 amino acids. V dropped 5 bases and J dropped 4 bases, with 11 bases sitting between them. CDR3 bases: TGTGCCAGCAGTACCACAGGGTTCACTGAAGCTTTCTTT. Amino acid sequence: CASSTTGFTEAFF.

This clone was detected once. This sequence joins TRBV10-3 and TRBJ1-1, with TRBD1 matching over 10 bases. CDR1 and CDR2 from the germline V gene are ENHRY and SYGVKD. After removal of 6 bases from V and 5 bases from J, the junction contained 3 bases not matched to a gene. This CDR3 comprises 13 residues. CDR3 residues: CAIRTGQGTEAFF. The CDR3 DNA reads TGTGCCATCAGAACGGGACAGGGGACTGAAGCTTTCTTT.

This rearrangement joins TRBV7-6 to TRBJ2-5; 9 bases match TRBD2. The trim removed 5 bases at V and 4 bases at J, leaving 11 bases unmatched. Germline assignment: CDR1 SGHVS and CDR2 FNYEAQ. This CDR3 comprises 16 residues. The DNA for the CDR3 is TGTGCCAGCAGCCACAGGGTGGCGGGAGGGCGAGAGACCCAGTACTTC. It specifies CASSHRVAGGRETQYF.